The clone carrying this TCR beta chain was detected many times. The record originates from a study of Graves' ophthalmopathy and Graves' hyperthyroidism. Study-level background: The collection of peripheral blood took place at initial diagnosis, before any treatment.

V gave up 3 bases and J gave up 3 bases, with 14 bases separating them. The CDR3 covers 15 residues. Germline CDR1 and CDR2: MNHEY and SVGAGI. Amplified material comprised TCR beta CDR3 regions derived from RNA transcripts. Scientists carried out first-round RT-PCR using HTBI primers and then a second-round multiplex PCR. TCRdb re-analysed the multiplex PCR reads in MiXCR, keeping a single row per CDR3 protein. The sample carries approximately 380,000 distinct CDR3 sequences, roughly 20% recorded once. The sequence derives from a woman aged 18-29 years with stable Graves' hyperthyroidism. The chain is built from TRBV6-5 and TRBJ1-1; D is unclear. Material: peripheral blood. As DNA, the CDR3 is TGTGCCAGCAGTTATGAGTTAGTCTGGGACACTGAAGCTTTCTTT. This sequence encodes CASSYELVWDTEAFF.